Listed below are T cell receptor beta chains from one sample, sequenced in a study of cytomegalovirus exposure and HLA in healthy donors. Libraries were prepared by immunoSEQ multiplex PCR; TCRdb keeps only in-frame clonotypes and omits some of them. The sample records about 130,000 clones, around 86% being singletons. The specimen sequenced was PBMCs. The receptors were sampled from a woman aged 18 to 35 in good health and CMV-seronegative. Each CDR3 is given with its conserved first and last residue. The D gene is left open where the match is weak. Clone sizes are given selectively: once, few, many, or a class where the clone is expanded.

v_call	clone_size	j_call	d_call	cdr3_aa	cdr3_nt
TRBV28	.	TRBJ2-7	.	CASSGSREQYF	TGTGCCAGCAGTGGCTCTCGCGAGCAGTACTTC
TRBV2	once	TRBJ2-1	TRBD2	CATLAATNEQFF	TGTGCCACACTAGCGGCTACCAATGAGCAGTTCTTC
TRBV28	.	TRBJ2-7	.	CASSLVGYEQYF	TGTGCCAGCAGTTTAGTCGGCTACGAGCAGTACTTC
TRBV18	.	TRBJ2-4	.	CASSPPGGDIQYF	TGTGCCAGCTCACCACCAGGGGGGGACATTCAGTACTTC
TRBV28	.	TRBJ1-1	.	CASSPPGRDHTEAFF	TGTGCCAGCAGCCCTCCGGGCAGGGATCACACTGAAGCTTTCTTT
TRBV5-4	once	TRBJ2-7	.	CASSPSTGSYEQYF	TGTGCCAGCAGCCCGTCGACAGGTAGCTACGAGCAGTACTTC
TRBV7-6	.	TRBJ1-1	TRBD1	CASSWDRNTEAFF	TGTGCCAGCAGCTGGGACAGAAACACTGAAGCTTTCTTT
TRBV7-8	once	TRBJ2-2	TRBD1	CASSTTGGTGELFF	TGTGCCAGCAGCACCACAGGGGGCACCGGGGAGCTGTTTTTT
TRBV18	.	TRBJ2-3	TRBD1	CASSRTGGTDTQYF	TGTGCCAGCTCGCGGACAGGGGGGACAGATACGCAGTATTTT
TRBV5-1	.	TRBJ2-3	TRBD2	CASSYGTSGEGVNTQYF	TGCGCCAGCAGCTACGGGACTAGCGGGGAGGGGGTGAATACGCAGTATTTT